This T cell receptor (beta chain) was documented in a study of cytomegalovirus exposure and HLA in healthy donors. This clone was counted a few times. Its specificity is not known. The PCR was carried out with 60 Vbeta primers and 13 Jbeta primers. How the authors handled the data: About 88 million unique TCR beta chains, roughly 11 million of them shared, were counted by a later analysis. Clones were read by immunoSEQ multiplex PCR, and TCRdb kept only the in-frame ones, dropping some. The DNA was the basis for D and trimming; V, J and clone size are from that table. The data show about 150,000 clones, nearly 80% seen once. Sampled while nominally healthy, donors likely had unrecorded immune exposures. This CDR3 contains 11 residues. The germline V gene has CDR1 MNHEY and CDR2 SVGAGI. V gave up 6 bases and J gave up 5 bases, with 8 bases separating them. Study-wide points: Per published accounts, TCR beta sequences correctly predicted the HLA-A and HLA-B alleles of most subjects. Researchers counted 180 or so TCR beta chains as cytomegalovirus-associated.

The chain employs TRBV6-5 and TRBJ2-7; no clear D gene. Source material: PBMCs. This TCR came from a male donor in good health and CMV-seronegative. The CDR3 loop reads CASRTGDEQYF. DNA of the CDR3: TGTGCCAGCAGGACGGGTGACGAGCAGTACTTC.